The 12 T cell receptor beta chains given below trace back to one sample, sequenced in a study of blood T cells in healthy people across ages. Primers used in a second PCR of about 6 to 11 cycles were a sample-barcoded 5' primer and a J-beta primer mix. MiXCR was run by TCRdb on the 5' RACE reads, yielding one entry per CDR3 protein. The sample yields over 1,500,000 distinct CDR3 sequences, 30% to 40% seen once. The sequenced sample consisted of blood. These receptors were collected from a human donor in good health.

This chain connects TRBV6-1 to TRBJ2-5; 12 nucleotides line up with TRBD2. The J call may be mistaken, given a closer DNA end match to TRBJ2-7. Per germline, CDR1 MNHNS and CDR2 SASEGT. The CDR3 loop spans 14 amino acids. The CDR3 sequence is CASGSGTSGYEQYF. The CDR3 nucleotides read TGTGCCAGCGGATCGGGGACTAGCGGGTACGAGCAGTACTTC.

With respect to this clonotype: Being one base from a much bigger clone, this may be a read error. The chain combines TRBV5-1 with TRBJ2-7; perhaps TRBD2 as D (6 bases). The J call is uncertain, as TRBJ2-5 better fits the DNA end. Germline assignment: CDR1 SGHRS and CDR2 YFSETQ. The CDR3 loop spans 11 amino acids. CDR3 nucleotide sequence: TGCGCCAGCGGCGGGACCCAGACCCAGTACTTC. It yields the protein CASGGTQTQYF.

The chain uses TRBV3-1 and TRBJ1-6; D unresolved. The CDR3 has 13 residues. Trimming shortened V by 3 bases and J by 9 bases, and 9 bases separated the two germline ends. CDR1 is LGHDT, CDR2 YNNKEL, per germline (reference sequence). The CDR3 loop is CASSQKIGSPLHF. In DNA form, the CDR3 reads TGTGCCAGCAGCCAGAAGATTGGTTCACCCCTCCACTTT.

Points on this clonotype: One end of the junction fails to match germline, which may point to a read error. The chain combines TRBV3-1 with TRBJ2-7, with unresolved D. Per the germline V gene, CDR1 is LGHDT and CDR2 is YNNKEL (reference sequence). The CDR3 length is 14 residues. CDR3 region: CASSLQTPSCEQYF. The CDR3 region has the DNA TGTGCCAGCAGCCTACAGACTCCCTCCTGCGAGCAGTACTTC.

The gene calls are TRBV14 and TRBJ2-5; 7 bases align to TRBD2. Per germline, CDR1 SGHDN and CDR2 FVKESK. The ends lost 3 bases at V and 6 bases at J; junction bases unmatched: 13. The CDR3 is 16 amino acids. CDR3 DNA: TGTGCCAGCAGCCAGAGGGGATTAGCGGGTGCGAAGACCCAGTACTTC. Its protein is CASSQRGLAGAKTQYF.

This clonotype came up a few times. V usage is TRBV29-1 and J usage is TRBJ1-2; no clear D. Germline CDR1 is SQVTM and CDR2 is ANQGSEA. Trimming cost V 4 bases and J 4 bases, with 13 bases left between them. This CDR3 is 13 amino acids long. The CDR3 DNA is TGCAGCGTTGGGACTCCCCGGGGCTATGGCTACACCTTC. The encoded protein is CSVGTPRGYGYTF.

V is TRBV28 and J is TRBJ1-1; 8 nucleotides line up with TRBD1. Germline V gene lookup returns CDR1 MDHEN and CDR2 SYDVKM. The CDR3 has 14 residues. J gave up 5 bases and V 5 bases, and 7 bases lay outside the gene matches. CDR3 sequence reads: CASSTRTGPTEAFF. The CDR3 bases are TGTGCCAGCAGTACCCGGACAGGGCCTACTGAAGCTTTCTTT.

CDR3 protein: CASSSDSAGTQYF. The CDR3 bases are TGTGCCAGCAGTTCCGACAGTGCGGGGACCCAGTACTTC. The rearrangement joins TRBV6-6 to TRBJ2-5; D tentatively reads TRBD1 or TRBD2 (5 bases each). From germline, CDR1 is MNHNY and CDR2 SVGAGI (reference sequence). The CDR3 covers 13 residues. Trimming pared 4 bases from V and 7 bases from J, leaving 13 bases between.

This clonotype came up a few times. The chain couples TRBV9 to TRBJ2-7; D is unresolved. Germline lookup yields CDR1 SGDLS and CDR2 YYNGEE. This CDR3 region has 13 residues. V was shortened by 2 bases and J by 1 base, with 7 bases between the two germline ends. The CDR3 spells CASSVNPSYEQYF. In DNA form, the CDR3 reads TGTGCCAGCAGCGTTAATCCTTCCTACGAGCAGTACTTC.

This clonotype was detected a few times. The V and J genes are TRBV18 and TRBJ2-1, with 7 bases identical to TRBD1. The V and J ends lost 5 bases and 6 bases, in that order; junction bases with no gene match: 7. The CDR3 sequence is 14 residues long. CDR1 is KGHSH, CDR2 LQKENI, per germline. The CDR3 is CASSIDRASNEQFF. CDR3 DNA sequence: TGTGCCAGCTCAATAGACAGGGCGAGCAATGAGCAGTTCTTC. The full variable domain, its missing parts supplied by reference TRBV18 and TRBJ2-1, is NAGVMQNPRHLVRRRGQEARLRCSPMKGHSHVYWYRQLPEEGLKFMVYLQKENIIDESGMPKERFSAEFPKEGPSILRIQQVVRGDSAAYFCASSIDRASNEQFFGPGTRLTVL.

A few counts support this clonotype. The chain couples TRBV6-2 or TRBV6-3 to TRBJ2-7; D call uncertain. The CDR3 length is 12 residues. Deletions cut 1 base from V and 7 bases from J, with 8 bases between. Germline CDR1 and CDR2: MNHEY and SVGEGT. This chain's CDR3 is CASSYWVNEQYF. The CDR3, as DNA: TGTGCCAGCAGTTACTGGGTTAATGAGCAGTACTTC.

This CDR3 reads CASSQDTLAGGPTNEQFF. CDR3 nucleotide sequence: TGTGCCAGCAGCCAAGATACTCTAGCGGGGGGCCCTACCAATGAGCAGTTCTTC. The V and J genes are TRBV4-2 and TRBJ2-1, with TRBD2 matching 11 bases. J gave up 6 bases and V 0 bases, and 10 bases lay outside the gene matches. The CDR3 has 18 amino acids. CDR1 is LGHNA and CDR2 is YNFKEQ in the germline V gene.